This T cell receptor beta chain came from a study of blood T cell repertoires in COVID-19. In the study overall: The samples span acute and convalescent COVID-19 from the United States, Italy and Spain.

The cohort comprised adults aged about 18 to 100 years residing in under 30 US areas. Categorization into cohorts depended on clinical history that participants reported. The CDR3 runs 14 residues. Losses at the gene ends were 0 bases for V and 14 bases for J; bases not matched to a gene: 8. Germline loops: CDR1 LGHNA, CDR2 YSLEER. TCRdb's copy holds only in-frame clones and misses some; the assay was immunoSEQ multiplex PCR. The data contain fewer than 200,000 clones, approximately 87% of them singletons. The origin of this receptor is a woman between 45 and 65 years old who had recovered from COVID-19. J is TRBJ2-1 and V is TRBV4-3; the match to TRBD2 covers 9 bases. Material for sequencing was PBMCs or T cells enriched from blood (not recorded which). DNA of the CDR3: TGCGCCAGCAGCCAAGAGAGGTGGAGCGGGAGGAAGTTCTTC. Amino acid sequence: CASSQERWSGRKFF.